What follows is one TCR beta chain and its context. Time point meaning: pre-treatment sample, taken before nivolumab and TIL therapy. The immunoSEQ assay was v3. Profiling relied on immunoSEQ multiplex PCR, and the TCRdb table lists in-frame clones only, not all of them. This sample yields 45,000 to 60,000 clones, of which 70% to 80% are seen a single time; roughly 5% belongs to the top ten. This sample stems from a study of TIL therapy for anti-PD-1-resistant metastatic lung cancer. The clonotype comes from a woman aged 30-79 years with non-small cell lung cancer. This material consisted of blood, taken at baseline.

The CDR3 is CASSSGQERTGNTIYF. Here the CDR3 DNA reads TGTGCCAGCAGTTCTGGACAGGAAAGGACTGGAAACACCATATATTTT. This rearrangement joins TRBV5-4 to TRBJ1-3; TRBD1 aligns across 7 bases. The CDR3 consists of 16 residues. Germline values: CDR1 SGHNT, CDR2 YYREEE (reference sequence). The J segment lost 2 bases and the V segment lost 5 bases, leaving 10 bases of the junction unmatched.